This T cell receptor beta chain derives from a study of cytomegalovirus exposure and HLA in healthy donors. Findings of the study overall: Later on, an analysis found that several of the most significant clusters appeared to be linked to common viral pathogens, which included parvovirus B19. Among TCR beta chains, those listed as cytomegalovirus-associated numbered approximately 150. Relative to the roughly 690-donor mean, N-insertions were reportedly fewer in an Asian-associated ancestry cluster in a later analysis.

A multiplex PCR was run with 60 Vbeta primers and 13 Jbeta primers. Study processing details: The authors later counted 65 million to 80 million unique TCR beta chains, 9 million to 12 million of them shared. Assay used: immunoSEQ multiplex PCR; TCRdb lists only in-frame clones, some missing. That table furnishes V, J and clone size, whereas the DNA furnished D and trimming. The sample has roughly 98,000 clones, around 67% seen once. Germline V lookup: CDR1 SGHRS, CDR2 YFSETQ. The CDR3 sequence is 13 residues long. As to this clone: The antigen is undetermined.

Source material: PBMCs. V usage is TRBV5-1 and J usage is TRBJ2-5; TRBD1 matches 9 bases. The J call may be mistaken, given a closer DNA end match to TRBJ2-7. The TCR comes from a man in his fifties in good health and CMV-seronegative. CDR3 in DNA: TGCGCCAGCAGCTCCGGGACAGGGTACGAGCAGTACTTC. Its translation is CASSSGTGYEQYF.